The next 9 T cell receptor beta chains were all read from a single sample in a study of Graves' ophthalmopathy and Graves' hyperthyroidism. Beta-chain TCR CDR3 regions were amplified from RNA transcripts. The authors performed first-round RT-PCR with HTBI primers and then a second-round multiplex PCR. TCRdb re-called the multiplex PCR reads through MiXCR, storing one row per CDR3 protein. In the table there are almost 750,000 distinct CDR3 sequences, 40% of which are singletons. Source material: peripheral blood. The origin of the receptors is an adult man with Graves' ophthalmopathy.

In regard to this clonotype: A read error may explain this, as a much larger clone is one base away. The chain uses TRBV2 and TRBJ2-1, with TRBD2 matching 10 bases. The V gene's germline CDR1 is SNHLY and CDR2 FYNNEI. The CDR3 extends over 13 amino acids. CDR3 in amino acids: CTSSPSGRREQFF. The CDR3 DNA is TGTACCAGCAGCCCTAGCGGGAGACGGGAGCAGTTCTTC.

The rearrangement links TRBV10-2 to TRBJ2-5; TRBD1 matches 8 bases. Losses at the gene ends were 6 bases for V and 1 base for J; bases not matched to a gene: 7. This CDR3 has 15 amino acids. The germline gives CDR1 WSHSY, CDR2 SAAADI. DNA for the CDR3: TGCGCCAGCAGCGCCAGGACAGGGTCCCAAGAGACCCAGTACTTC. Translating gives CASSARTGSQETQYF.

The chain carries TRBV26 and TRBJ2-7; the listed D gene, TRBD1, was not tested against the DNA. TRBV26 is noted as a pseudogene. The length of the CDR3 is 15 residues. CDR3 region: CASSSPGGGIYEQYF. The CDR3 DNA follows: TGTGCCAGCAGTTCCCCCGGGGGGGGAATCTACGAGCAGTACTTC.

Many counts were recorded for this clonotype. The chain uses TRBV7-2 and TRBJ2-7, with TRBD1 matching 7 bases. V trimming: 9 bases; J trimming: 2 bases; junction bases outside the gene matches: 1. Germline V gene sequence: CDR1 SGHTA, CDR2 FQGNSA. The CDR3 is 11 amino acids. The CDR3, as DNA: TGTGCCAGGACAGGGCCCTACGAGCAGTACTTC. Protein: CARTGPYEQYF.

In nucleotides, the CDR3 is TGTGCCAGCTCACCAGGGGATTTGGCAGAGGGCTACAACCCCTACGAGCAGTACTTC. Translation: CASSPGDLAEGYNPYEQYF. The chain joins TRBV11-1 to TRBJ2-7; D possibly corresponds to TRBD1 (6 bases). This CDR3 contains 19 residues. From germline, CDR1 is SGHAT and CDR2 FQDESV (reference sequence). Trimming cost V 8 bases and J 2 bases, with 31 bases left between them.

Only a few counts were recorded for this clonotype. The V call is TRBV9, the J call TRBJ2-5, with D possibly TRBD2 on 6 matching bases. This CDR3 contains 14 residues. Trimming cost V 0 bases and J 4 bases, with 10 bases left between them. Germline lookup yields CDR1 SGDLS and CDR2 YYNGEE. The CDR3 sequence is CASSVDPGGETQYF. The CDR3 nucleotides are TGTGCCAGCAGCGTAGATCCCGGGGGAGAGACCCAGTACTTC. The full variable domain, with the rest looked up from reference TRBV9 and TRBJ2-5, is DSGVTQTPKHLITATGQRVTLRCSPRSGDLSVYWYQQSLDQGLQFLIQYYNGEERAKGNILERFSAQQFPDLHSELNLSSLELGDSALYFCASSVDPGGETQYFGPGTRLLVL.

The gene calls are TRBV19 and TRBJ2-6; D ambiguous. The CDR3 consists of 15 residues. Germline V gene data show CDR1 as LNHDA and CDR2 as SQIVND (reference sequence). Trimming left V 7 bases short and J 2 bases short, with 12 bases between. This CDR3 is CASTWGITGANVLTF. As DNA, the CDR3 is TGTGCCAGTACGTGGGGAATAACTGGGGCCAACGTCCTGACTTTC.

This clonotype has a count of ten or more. V is TRBV7-2 and J is TRBJ1-1; D uncertain. Germline CDR1 reads SGHTA; CDR2 reads FQGNSA. V was pared by 1 base and J by 7 bases, with 7 bases between. The CDR3 runs to 12 residues. The CDR3: CASSLGVGEAFF. The CDR3 DNA sequence: TGTGCCAGCAGCTTAGGGGTTGGTGAAGCTTTCTTT.

A word on this clonotype: This sequence may be a read error, since a much larger clone differs from it by one base. CDR3 in amino acids: CASRGTGYQPQHF. Written as DNA, the CDR3 is TGTGCCAGCAGGGGGACAGGGTATCAGCCCCAGCATTTT. The gene calls are TRBV2 and TRBJ1-5; 9 bases match TRBD1. CDR3 length equals 13 residues. V lost 6 bases and J lost 5; bases outside the gene matches: 2. Per the germline V gene, CDR1 is SNHLY and CDR2 is FYNNEI.